This entry features one T cell receptor beta chain sequence. This specimen comes from a study of shared clonotypes between healthy human individuals. After removal of 5 bases from V and 8 bases from J, the junction contained 13 bases not matched to a gene. Germline V gene lookup returns CDR1 SQVTM and CDR2 ANQGSEA. This CDR3 contains 15 residues. The protocol was immunoSEQ multiplex PCR, while the TCRdb copy is restricted to in-frame clones and leaves out a portion. This table holds about 580,000 clones, nearly 98% found once. The naive CD8 subset, CD45RO-negative cells positively selected for CCR7, excluded terminally differentiated effector memory CD45RA+ cells.

This sequence was found in a young man in good health. The rearrangement links TRBV29-1 to TRBJ2-1, with 9 bases fitting TRBD2. Sequencing was done on a sample of naive CD8+ T cells sorted from blood. The CDR3 DNA follows: TGCAGCGTTTTTTTGGCGGGAGGGCCGAGCTATGAGCAGTTCTTC. Protein sequence: CSVFLAGGPSYEQFF.